A selection of T cell receptor beta chains follows, all from one sample in a study of blood T cell repertoires in COVID-19. Sequenced by immunoSEQ multiplex PCR; TCRdb stores in-frame clones only, minus some. The sample has approximately 100,000 clones; approximately 87% are singletons. Material for sequencing was peripheral blood. The source of these receptors is a woman aged 70-85 years with acute or convalescent COVID-19. Both conserved end residues are trimmed from each CDR3. The order of the fields is J gene, V gene, CDR3 protein.

TRBJ2-1	TRBV5-6	ASSLRRQGYNGNEQF
TRBJ1-2	TRBV12-3/TRBV12-4	ASSLAQGYT
TRBJ1-6	TRBV18	ASSRGQGEIPLH
TRBJ1-2	TRBV27	ASSLSGYGYT
TRBJ1-2	TRBV7-6	ASSLGQGAPYGYT
TRBJ1-5	TRBV7-2	ASSPQGPLNQPQH
TRBJ1-1	TRBV10-3	AISDLRDMKSDTEAF
TRBJ2-1	TRBV12-3/TRBV12-4	ASSSSPGNEQF
TRBJ2-1	TRBV24-1	ATSDDRDEQF
TRBJ1-3	TRBV7-2	ASSPRDTRSGNTIY
TRBJ2-6	TRBV5-1	ASSLGGASGANVLT
TRBJ2-5	TRBV3-1/TRBV3-2	ASSKTSGRAINQETQY
TRBJ2-2	TRBV9	ASSVSGGDTGELF
TRBJ1-6	TRBV7-2	ASSLGTRVDSPLH
TRBJ1-5	TRBV15	ATSSEGGSNQPQH
TRBJ1-1	TRBV12-3/TRBV12-4	ASRRTGDIEAF
TRBJ1-5	TRBV6-4	ASSEGTGGDQPQH
TRBJ1-5	TRBV5-1	ASSFTLRGNSNQPQH
TRBJ2-2	TRBV4-3	ASSSGQGRNTGELF
TRBJ1-2	TRBV28	ASSLDRNYGYT
TRBJ2-3	TRBV4-3	ASSQRGVGTDTQY
TRBJ1-2	TRBV6-5	ASHPTGGYGYT
TRBJ1-2	TRBV7-2	ASSLEAGGAYGYT
TRBJ1-1	TRBV29-1	SVERVNTEAF
TRBJ1-4	TRBV2	ASSRGEKLF
TRBJ2-1	TRBV30	AWNQRVDNEQF
TRBJ1-1	TRBV30	AWSASSRGEAF
TRBJ1-1	TRBV16	ASSRQGLGSNTEAF
TRBJ2-1	TRBV5-1	ASRRGQAGDNEQF
TRBJ1-3	TRBV11-2	ASSNQAGSGNTIY
TRBJ2-3	TRBV5-1	ASSFMTSGSDTQY
TRBJ2-5	TRBV2	ASSEGGRGTQY
TRBJ2-3	TRBV6-4	ASSDVLTGSTDTQY
TRBJ2-3	TRBV5-1	ASTRDQGTDTQY
TRBJ2-5	TRBV5-1	ASSSWIRGGETQY
TRBJ2-2	TRBV24-1	ATSDSHRGTGELF
TRBJ2-2	TRBV2	ASTIRLAGASGELF
TRBJ1-1	TRBV4-1	ASSQDTGFATEAF
TRBJ1-5	TRBV6-5	AVRTGLSNQPQH
TRBJ1-6	TRBV12-3/TRBV12-4	ASSRRDSPLH
TRBJ2-5	TRBV5-1	ASSEGTGGLETQY
TRBJ2-5	TRBV14	ASSLRLGEETQY
TRBJ1-2	TRBV27	ASSPSLSGGYSYT
TRBJ2-1	TRBV19	ASSTGTSGGREQF
TRBJ1-1	TRBV30	AWSVKGAPQEAF